This passage covers 32 T cell receptor beta chains from one sample sequenced in a study of identical twins. TCRdb used MiXCR to reprocess the 5' RACE reads, holding one entry per CDR3 protein. The table includes 1.5 million to 2 million distinct CDR3 sequences, about 30% detected once. Sequenced: cord blood. The receptors shown here come from a newborn girl in good health.

The chain couples TRBV7-9 to TRBJ2-5; D is unresolved. CDR3 size: 13 residues. Germline-derived CDR1 and CDR2 are SEHNR and FQNEAQ (reference sequence). The V end was cut by 5 bases, the J end by 5 bases, with 12 bases between. Here the CDR3 DNA reads TGTGCCAGCAGCCGACATTACTCCGAGACCCAGTACTTC. Translated: CASSRHYSETQYF.

This clonotype was picked up many times. The V and J genes are TRBV6-5 and TRBJ1-2; 7 positions match TRBD1. Unmatched junction bases numbered 7, after V lost 0 bases and J lost 6 bases. The CDR3 runs to 15 residues. The germline V gene encodes CDR1 MNHEY and CDR2 SVGAGI. CDR3: CASSYSIQGHHGYTF. CDR3 DNA: TGTGCCAGCAGTTACTCGATACAGGGGCATCATGGCTACACCTTC.

At least ten counts were recorded for this clonotype. The chain joins TRBV6-6 to TRBJ1-2; possible D gene TRBD1, 6 bases. Germline V lookup: CDR1 MNHNY, CDR2 SVGAGI (reference sequence). Trimming shortened V by 7 bases and J by 3 bases, and 15 bases separated the two germline ends. The CDR3 sequence is 14 residues long. The CDR3 nucleotides read TGTGCCAGCATTCCTCGTTCAGGGGACTATGGCTACACCTTC. It codes for CASIPRSGDYGYTF.

The chain joins TRBV27 to TRBJ2-4, with D possibly TRBD1 on 5 matching bases. The J call may be mistaken, given a closer DNA end match to TRBJ2-5. The CDR3 has 13 amino acids. Germline CDR1 is MNHEY and CDR2 is SMNVEV (reference sequence). The CDR3 sequence: CASSFSSGETQYF. The CDR3 nucleotides read TGTGCCAGCAGTTTCTCCTCAGGGGAGACCCAGTACTTC.

This clonotype occurred a few times. The chain links TRBV6-6 to TRBJ2-1; 8 nucleotides align to TRBD2. V gave up 0 bases and J gave up 4 bases; unmatched junction bases: 5. The CDR3 length is 16 residues. Germline V gene sequence: CDR1 MNHNY, CDR2 SVGAGI (reference sequence). CDR3 protein: CASSYSYAGGYNEQFF. CDR3 bases: TGTGCCAGCAGTTACTCGTACGCGGGGGGATACAATGAGCAGTTCTTC.

The chain recombines TRBV12-3 or TRBV12-4 with TRBJ2-1, with D maybe TRBD2 (5 bases). V gave up 6 bases and J gave up 4 bases, with 19 bases separating them. The length of the CDR3 is 16 residues. The CDR3 reads CASSVGAAVPYNEQFF. The CDR3 DNA is TGTGCCAGCAGCGTGGGAGCGGCTGTTCCGTACAATGAGCAGTTCTTC.

In its sample, this clonotype was seen once. A much more abundant neighbour one base away suggests this may be a read error. The chain has TRBV24-1 and TRBJ2-1; D is uncertain. This CDR3 has 12 residues. Germline lookup yields CDR1 KGHDR and CDR2 SFDVKD. CDR3 loop: CATGVRYDEQFF. DNA for the CDR3: TGTGCCACCGGGGTTCGCTACGATGAGCAGTTCTTC.

Concerning this clonotype itself: Just one base apart from a much larger clone, this may be a read error. The CDR3 spells CSAMAGDNYGYTF. CDR3 sequence (DNA): TGCAGCGCCATGGCAGGGGACAACTATGGCTACACCTTC. This sequence joins TRBV29-1 and TRBJ1-2; D might be TRBD1 (6 bases). The CDR3 sequence is 13 residues long. Germline V gene data show CDR1 as SQVTM and CDR2 as ANQGSEA. V was pared by 7 bases and J by 2 bases, with 14 bases between.

This clonotype was recorded a few times. V is TRBV27 and J is TRBJ2-3; D gene uncertain. Germline-derived CDR1 and CDR2 are MNHEY and SMNVEV (reference sequence). Trimming removed 3 bases at V and 11 bases at J, with 9 bases between. CDR3 length equals 11 residues. CDR3 amino acids: CASSFPPRQYF. In nucleotides, the CDR3 is TGTGCCAGCAGTTTTCCCCCTAGGCAGTATTTT.

This chain joins TRBV15 and TRBJ2-1; the match to TRBD2 covers 8 bases. The CDR3 consists of 16 residues. Trimming at V came to 5 bases and at J to 2 bases, leaving 8 bases not matched to a gene. Germline-derived CDR1 and CDR2 are LNHNV and YYDKDF (reference sequence). CDR3 in amino acids: CATSPVGREAYNEQFF. As DNA, the CDR3 is TGTGCCACCAGCCCAGTTGGGCGGGAGGCCTACAATGAGCAGTTCTTC.

The gene calls are TRBV10-3 and TRBJ2-1; 10 bases fit TRBD2. Germline CDR1 is ENHRY and CDR2 is SYGVKD. The CDR3 contains 12 residues. V shed 7 bases, J shed 7 bases, and the junction held 1 base outside the gene matches. CDR3 DNA: TGTGCCATCAATAGCGGGAGGAATGAGCAGTTCTTC. Translating gives CAINSGRNEQFF.

This clonotype has only a few counts. V and J are TRBV4-1 and TRBJ1-5; D is undetermined. The V and J ends lost 1 base and 0 bases respectively, with 4 bases between them. CDR1 is MGHRA, CDR2 YSYEKL, per germline. The CDR3 is 14 amino acids. The CDR3 nucleotides are TGCGCCAGCAGCCAAGGGAGTAGCAATCAGCCCCAGCATTTT. Its translation is CASSQGSSNQPQHF.

This chain connects TRBV6-1 to TRBJ2-1, with 8 nucleotides matching TRBD2. V was clipped by 7 bases and J by 7 bases; unmatched bases: 12. The length of the CDR3 is 15 residues. Germline V lookup: CDR1 MNHNS, CDR2 SASEGT. In DNA, the CDR3 is TGTGCCAGCACTAACGGGGGGGGGACGCTAAATGAGCAGTTCTTC. Translation: CASTNGGGTLNEQFF.

This clonotype came up a few times. This rearrangement joins TRBV4-1 to TRBJ1-4, with D maybe TRBD1 (5 bases). The germline gives CDR1 MGHRA, CDR2 YSYEKL. The CDR3 covers 14 residues. The germline V and J ends were trimmed by 4 bases and 5 bases, with 11 bases remaining between them. CDR3 amino acids: CASSPRGVNEKLFF. CDR3 bases: TGCGCCAGCAGCCCCCGGGGCGTCAATGAAAAACTGTTTTTT.

CDR3 residues: CASSQIAGDADTQYF. The CDR3 DNA reads TGTGCCAGCAGCCAGATAGCGGGGGATGCGGATACGCAGTATTTT. This chain uses TRBV4-2 with TRBJ2-3; 9 bases align to TRBD2. Germline lookup yields CDR1 LGHNA and CDR2 YNFKEQ. V shed 3 bases and J 6 bases; nucleotides not matched to a gene: 7. This CDR3 contains 15 residues.

The chain uses TRBV2 and TRBJ2-7; D remains unclear. The CDR3 spans 15 residues. Trimming left V 2 bases short and J 4 bases short, with 15 bases between. The germline V gene encodes CDR1 SNHLY and CDR2 FYNNEI. The DNA for the CDR3 is TGTGCCAGCAGTGAATGCGGAACGTACGGTTACGAGCAGTACTTC. Amino acid sequence: CASSECGTYGYEQYF.

This clonotype was counted between two and nine times. The rearrangement joins TRBV20-1 to TRBJ1-2, with 7 bases identical to TRBD1. CDR3 size: 13 residues. Per the germline V gene, CDR1 is DFQATT and CDR2 is SNEGSKA (reference sequence). Trimming took 5 bases from V and 4 from J; bases not matched to a gene: 7. As DNA, the CDR3 is TGCAGTGCTCCGAGACAGGGATCCTATGGCTACACCTTC. It specifies CSAPRQGSYGYTF.

The rearrangement joins TRBV20-1 to TRBJ2-7, with 7 bases fitting TRBD2. With 3 bases clipped from V and 0 bases from J, the junction kept 8 bases outside the gene matches. The CDR3 is 15 residues long. Germline V lookup: CDR1 DFQATT, CDR2 SNEGSKA (reference sequence). In DNA, the CDR3 is TGCAGTGCTAGTTTGAGGCGGGGGAGCTCCTACGAGCAGTACTTC. It codes for CSASLRRGSSYEQYF.

This clonotype has a single count. The rearrangement uses TRBV4-2 and TRBJ2-5; 8 bases are shared with TRBD2. Germline trimming cut 4 bases from V and 11 bases from J; bases unmatched to any gene: 18. This CDR3 comprises 16 residues. Germline V CDR1 and CDR2: LGHNA, YNFKEQ. The CDR3 DNA follows: TGTGCCAGCAGCCGGACACCGACTAGCGTCGACAATGAGCAGTACTTC. This translates into CASSRTPTSVDNEQYF.

The chain's CDR3 is CAISEGSVETQYF. Written as DNA, the CDR3 is TGTGCCATCAGTGAGGGTAGCGTCGAGACCCAGTACTTC. The chain carries TRBV10-3 and TRBJ2-7, with TRBD2 as a possible D gene (5 bases). The better agreement between TRBJ2-5 and the DNA end casts doubt on the J call. The CDR3 is 13 residues long. Germline lookup yields CDR1 ENHRY and CDR2 SYGVKD.

As DNA, the CDR3 is TGTGCCAGCAGCACCTCCGGGACAGGCCTTAGCAATCAGCCCCAGCATTTT. Translating it yields CASSTSGTGLSNQPQHF. The chain employs TRBV21-1 and TRBJ1-5; TRBD1 is taken as the D call from the table, unchecked against the DNA. TRBV21-1 is marked as a pseudogene. The length of the CDR3 is 17 residues.

This clonotype was counted many times. The rearrangement uses TRBV6-2 or TRBV6-3 and TRBJ2-1, with D perhaps assigned TRBD1 or TRBD2 (6 bases each). CDR1 is MNHEY, CDR2 SVGEGT, per germline. The V end lost 8 bases, the J end lost 7 bases, and 18 bases lay between the germline ends. The CDR3 consists of 14 residues. CDR3 bases: TGTGCCAGCTCCGAGGGGGGTACTCTTAATGAGCAGTTCTTC. This codes for CASSEGGTLNEQFF.

This chain connects TRBV6-4 to TRBJ2-1, with a weak D call TRBD2 (5 bases). The germline V gene encodes CDR1 MRHNA and CDR2 SNTAGT. Between the trimmed V and J ends, which lost 3 bases and 4 bases, there was a span of 13 bases. The CDR3 runs to 15 residues. CDR3 bases: TGTGCCAGCAGTGAGAAGGGAGTCAGATACAATGAGCAGTTCTTC. Its translation is CASSEKGVRYNEQFF.

The rearrangement uses TRBV20-1 and TRBJ2-1; 7 bases agree with TRBD2. The J call could be wrong; TRBJ2-7 is a better fit for the DNA end. Germline lookup yields CDR1 DFQATT and CDR2 SNEGSKA (reference sequence). The CDR3 is 16 amino acids. This CDR3 is CSARDQASGSYNEQYF. CDR3 nucleotide sequence: TGCAGTGCTAGAGATCAGGCTAGCGGTTCCTACAATGAGCAGTACTTC.

This clonotype was seen repeatedly, ten times or more. The genes are TRBV12-3 or TRBV12-4 and TRBJ2-3; 8 bases fit TRBD1. Unmatched junction bases numbered 2, after V lost 0 bases and J lost 6 bases. The CDR3 loop spans 14 amino acids. The CDR3 spells CASSLARTGDTQYF. CDR3 in DNA: TGTGCCAGCAGTTTAGCCCGGACAGGGGATACGCAGTATTTT.

V and J are TRBV6-6 and TRBJ2-3; 8 positions match TRBD2. CDR1 and CDR2 (germline): MNHNY, SVGAGI (reference sequence). CDR3 length: 16 residues. V gave up 0 bases and J gave up 3 bases; unmatched junction bases: 5. CDR3 sequence (DNA): TGTGCCAGCAGTTACTCGAGCGGCGGGAGGACAGATACGCAGTATTTT. Translated, it gives CASSYSSGGRTDTQYF.

A few counts support this clonotype. The chain is built from TRBV6-5 and TRBJ1-6, with 7 bases matching TRBD1. The CDR3 length is 14 residues. Germline CDR1 is MNHEY and CDR2 is SVGAGI. Unmatched junction bases numbered 4, after V lost 4 bases and J lost 7 bases. In DNA, the CDR3 is TGTGCCAGCAGTTGGAGCAGGGGGAATTCACCCCTCCACTTT. As protein: CASSWSRGNSPLHF.

In its sample, this clonotype was seen many times. V usage is TRBV12-3 or TRBV12-4 and J usage is TRBJ1-2, with a tentative D call TRBD1 (6 bases). The CDR3 has 13 residues. V was cut by 3 bases and J by 7 bases, with 12 bases left in between. The CDR3 coding sequence is TGTGCCAGCAGTTTGGTCAGGGGAGGTGGCTACACCTTC. It codes for CASSLVRGGGYTF.

This clonotype showed up just once. The chain joins TRBV7-9 to TRBJ2-2; 8 bases are shared with TRBD1. The CDR3 is 17 residues long. The germline V gene has CDR1 SEHNR and CDR2 FQNEAQ (reference sequence). J lost 5 bases, V lost 5 bases, and 13 bases had no gene match. The chain's CDR3 is CASSLKPGQVLTGELFF. In DNA, the CDR3 is TGTGCCAGCAGCCTAAAGCCGGGACAGGTTTTAACCGGGGAGCTGTTTTTT.

The J gene is TRBJ2-3, the V gene TRBV7-9, with 12 bases fitting TRBD2. V gave up 2 bases and J gave up 4 bases; unmatched junction bases: 10. Germline V gene lookup returns CDR1 SEHNR and CDR2 FQNEAQ (reference sequence). The CDR3 covers 18 residues. The CDR3 spells CASSLRRVLAGGADTQYF. The CDR3 DNA is TGTGCCAGCAGCTTAAGGAGAGTACTAGCGGGAGGAGCAGATACGCAGTATTTT.

The chain couples TRBV21-1 to TRBJ2-1; the D call TRBD1 from the table was never checked on the DNA. TRBV21-1 is a pseudogene. This CDR3 has 16 amino acids. Written as DNA, the CDR3 is TGTGCCAGCAGCAAGACCGGGACAGGACTTCAGGGTGAGCAGTTCTTC. Protein: CASSKTGTGLQGEQFF.

This clonotype was counted a single time. This chain uses TRBV12-3 or TRBV12-4 with TRBJ2-3; TRBD1 aligns across 7 bases. This CDR3 is 13 amino acids long. V was clipped by 6 bases and J by 4 bases; unmatched bases: 4. CDR3 DNA: TGTGCCAGCAGGGGACAGAGCGCAGATACGCAGTATTTT. This sequence encodes CASRGQSADTQYF.